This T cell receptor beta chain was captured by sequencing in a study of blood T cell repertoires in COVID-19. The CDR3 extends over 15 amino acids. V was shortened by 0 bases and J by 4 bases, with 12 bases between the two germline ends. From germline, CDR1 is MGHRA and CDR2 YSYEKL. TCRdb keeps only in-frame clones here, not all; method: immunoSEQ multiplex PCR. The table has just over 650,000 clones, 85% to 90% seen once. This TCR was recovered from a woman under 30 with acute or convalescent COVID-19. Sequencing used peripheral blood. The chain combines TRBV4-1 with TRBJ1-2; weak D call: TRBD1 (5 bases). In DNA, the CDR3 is TGCGCCAGCAGCCAAGAAGAGGGACTTTTCTATGGCTACACCTTC. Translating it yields CASSQEEGLFYGYTF.